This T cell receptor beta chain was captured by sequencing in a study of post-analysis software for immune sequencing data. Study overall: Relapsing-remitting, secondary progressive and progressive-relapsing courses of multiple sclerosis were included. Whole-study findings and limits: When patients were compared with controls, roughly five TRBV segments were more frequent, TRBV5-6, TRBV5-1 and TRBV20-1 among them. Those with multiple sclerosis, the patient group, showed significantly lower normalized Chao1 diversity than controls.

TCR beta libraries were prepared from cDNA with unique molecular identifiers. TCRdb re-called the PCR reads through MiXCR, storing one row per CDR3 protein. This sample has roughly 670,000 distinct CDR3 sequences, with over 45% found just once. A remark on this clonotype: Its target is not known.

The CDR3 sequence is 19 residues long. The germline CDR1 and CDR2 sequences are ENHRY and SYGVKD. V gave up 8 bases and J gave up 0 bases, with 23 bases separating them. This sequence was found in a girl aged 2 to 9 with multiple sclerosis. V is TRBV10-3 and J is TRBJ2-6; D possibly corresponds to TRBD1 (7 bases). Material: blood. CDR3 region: CAIAPHRGTGVSGANVLTF. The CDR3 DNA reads TGTGCCATCGCACCCCACAGGGGCACGGGAGTCTCTGGGGCCAACGTCCTGACTTTC.